The next 5 T cell receptor beta chains were all read from a single sample in a study of post-analysis software for immune sequencing data. These receptors lack a known antigen. Study-level points and caveats: Among four or five TRBV segments more frequent in patients than controls were TRBV5-6, TRBV5-1 and TRBV20-1.

Unique molecular identifiers had been added to the TCR beta cDNA libraries. MiXCR, applied by TCRdb to the PCR reads, yields one record per CDR3 protein. The table has 740,000 or so distinct CDR3 sequences, approximately 53% seen once. Specimen: blood. The source is a girl aged 5 to 17 with multiple sclerosis.

J is TRBJ2-5 and V is TRBV7-2, with 9 bases that match TRBD2. The CDR3 consists of 16 residues. Looked up from germline, CDR1 is SGHTA and CDR2 is FQGNSA. The trim removed 2 bases at V and 3 bases at J, leaving 7 bases unmatched. The CDR3 region is CASSLRALAGEETQYF. Written as DNA, the CDR3 is TGTGCCAGCAGCTTAAGGGCCTTAGCGGGGGAAGAGACCCAGTACTTC.

The gene calls are TRBV11-2 and TRBJ1-4, with TRBD1 as a possible D gene (6 bases). V gave up 5 bases and J gave up 6 bases, with 25 bases separating them. The CDR3 covers 18 residues. Germline values: CDR1 SGHAT, CDR2 FQNNGV. As DNA, the CDR3 is TGTGCCAGCAGCCCTGGGGGAGTCGGGGGCAGGACAGATGAAAAACTGTTTTTT. Encoded protein: CASSPGGVGGRTDEKLFF.

The chain couples TRBV15 to TRBJ2-3; TRBD2 agrees at 7 bases. The CDR3 covers 17 residues. The germline V gene encodes CDR1 LNHNV and CDR2 YYDKDF (reference sequence). V lost 0 bases to trimming and J lost 2 bases; unmatched junction nucleotides: 8. CDR3 in amino acids: CATSRDSLAEPTDTQYF. The DNA for the CDR3 is TGTGCCACCAGCAGAGATTCGCTAGCGGAGCCCACAGATACGCAGTATTTT.

V gene TRBV12-3 or TRBV12-4 combines with J gene TRBJ1-1; TRBD1 agrees at 8 bases. This CDR3 comprises 15 residues. Trimming removed 5 bases from V and 6 bases from J; junction bases left unmatched: 11. Here the CDR3 reads CASSPRDRWVPEAFF. CDR3 in DNA: TGTGCCAGCAGTCCGAGGGACAGGTGGGTTCCTGAAGCTTTCTTT.

The chain joins TRBV7-2 to TRBJ2-1, with 7 bases that match TRBD2. V was clipped by 3 bases and J by 5 bases; unmatched bases: 19. The germline V gene has CDR1 SGHTA and CDR2 FQGNSA. The CDR3 loop spans 19 amino acids. The CDR3 sequence: CASSFRSYRASGHNNEQFF. CDR3 DNA sequence: TGTGCCAGCAGCTTTAGGTCTTATAGGGCTAGCGGACATAACAATGAGCAGTTCTTC.